This TCR beta chain is drawn from a study of cytomegalovirus exposure and HLA in healthy donors. Germline V CDR1 and CDR2: PRHDT, FYEKMQ (reference sequence). V lost 0 bases, J lost 1 base, and 16 bases lay in between. There are 18 residues in the CDR3. PCR involved 60 Vbeta and 13 Jbeta primers. Sequencing was performed with immunoSEQ multiplex PCR; in TCRdb, only in-frame clones are kept and a portion is missing. The sample has roughly 180,000 clones, almost 85% seen once. The J gene is TRBJ1-5, the V gene TRBV13, with D possibly being TRBD1 (5 bases). The sample consisted of PBMCs. This receptor was identified in a boy younger than 18 in good health and CMV-seronegative. CDR3 loop: CASSLGALGQGSNQPQHF. CDR3 sequence (DNA): TGTGCCAGCAGCTTAGGAGCCCTCGGGCAGGGAAGCAATCAGCCCCAGCATTTT. Together with reference TRBV13 and TRBJ1-5, the CDR3 gives the full variable domain: AAGVIQSPRHLIKEKRETATLKCYPIPRHDTVYWYQQGPGQDPQFLISFYEKMQSDKGSIPDRFSAQQFSDYHSELNMSSLELGDSALYFCASSLGALGQGSNQPQHFGDGTRLSIL.